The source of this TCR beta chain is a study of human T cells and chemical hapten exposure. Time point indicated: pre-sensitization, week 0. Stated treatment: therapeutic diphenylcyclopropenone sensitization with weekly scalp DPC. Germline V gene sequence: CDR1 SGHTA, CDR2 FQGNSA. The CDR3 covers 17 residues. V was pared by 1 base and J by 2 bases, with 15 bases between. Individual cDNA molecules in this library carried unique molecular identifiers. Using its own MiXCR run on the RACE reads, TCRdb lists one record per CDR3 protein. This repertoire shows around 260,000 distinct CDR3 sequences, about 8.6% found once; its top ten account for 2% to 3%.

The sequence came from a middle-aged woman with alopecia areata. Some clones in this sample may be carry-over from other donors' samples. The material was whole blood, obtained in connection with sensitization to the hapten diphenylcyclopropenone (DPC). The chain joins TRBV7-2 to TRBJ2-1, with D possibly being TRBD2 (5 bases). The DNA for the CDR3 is TGTGCCAGCAGCTTAGAGGGTTGGACTTATGCCTACAATGAGCAGTTCTTC. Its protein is CASSLEGWTYAYNEQFF.